This TCR beta chain was obtained from a study of response to subunit inactivated influenza vaccine. Study observations and caveats: Authors suggested few new T cells are recruited by each seasonal influenza vaccination.

Notes on this clonotype: Antigen unknown.

TCRdb passed the RT-PCR reads through MiXCR, listing each CDR3 protein once. The sample gives 150,000 to 200,000 distinct CDR3 sequences, about a tenth of which show up once; roughly 12% is in the top ten. Germline trimming cut 5 bases from V and 7 bases from J; bases unmatched to any gene: 14. CDR3 length: 15 residues. The germline V gene has CDR1 DFQATT and CDR2 SNEGSKA (reference sequence). Sequencing was performed on non-naive T cells sorted from PBMCs, taken about 40 days after vaccination. The sequence was obtained from a man between 50 and 59 years old who received an inactivated influenza vaccine. V gene TRBV20-1 combines with J gene TRBJ2-7, with 10 nucleotides matching TRBD2. CDR3 in DNA: TGCAGTGCTCCATTTCCGGGACTAGCGCCTTTGGAGCAGTACTTC. Amino acid sequence: CSAPFPGLAPLEQYF.